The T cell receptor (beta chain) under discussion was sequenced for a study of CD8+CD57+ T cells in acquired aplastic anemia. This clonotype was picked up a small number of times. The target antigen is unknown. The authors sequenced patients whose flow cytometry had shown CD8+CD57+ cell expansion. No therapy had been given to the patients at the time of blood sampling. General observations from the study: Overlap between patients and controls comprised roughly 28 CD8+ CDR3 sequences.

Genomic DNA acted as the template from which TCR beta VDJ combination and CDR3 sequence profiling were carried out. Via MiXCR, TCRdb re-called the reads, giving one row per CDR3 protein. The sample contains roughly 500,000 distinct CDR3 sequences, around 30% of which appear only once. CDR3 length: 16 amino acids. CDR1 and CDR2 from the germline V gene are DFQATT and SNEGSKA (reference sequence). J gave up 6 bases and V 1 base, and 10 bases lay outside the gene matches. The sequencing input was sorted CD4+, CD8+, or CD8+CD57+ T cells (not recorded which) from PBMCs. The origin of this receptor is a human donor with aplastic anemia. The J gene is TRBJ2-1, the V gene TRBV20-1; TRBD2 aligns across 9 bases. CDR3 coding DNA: TGCAGTGCTAGAGTTGCGGGAGGGCCGAGTTTCAATGAGCAGTTCTTC. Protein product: CSARVAGGPSFNEQFF.